This entry features one T cell receptor beta chain sequence. Its antigen is currently not known. No quality values exist for individual bases; no much larger clone is one base distant. The sample originates from a study of blood T cell repertoires in COVID-19 (dated by TCRdb to about 2020). General notes on the study: Samples from collaborators originated in the United States, Italy and Spain and spanned both the acute and convalescent phases of COVID-19. The material from the prospective study consisted of cDNA or gDNA derived from T cells, B-cell-depleted T cells, or PBMCs. Subjects who had been exposed to COVID-19, were actively infected with it, or had recovered from it provided the deeply sampled blood TCRbeta repertoires that made up the dataset. The repertoires were made available in a free public database intended to serve as a resource for research on the immune response to SARS-CoV-2. The samples were drawn from the first 160 participants of the ongoing ImmuneRACE study and from 950 to 1,500 subjects provided by 6 global collaborators. Nearly every sample came with metadata listing a de-identified subject ID, COVID-19 status, age in years and sex. HLA class I and class II types, where available, came from metadata supplied by the sample provider rather than from assay-based typing. Paper-wide results and their limitations: Clinical and demographic metadata were provided uncurated, with the amount varying by source and participant.

Each collaborating institution followed its own protocols to collect whole blood in K2EDTA tubes. For TCRbeta analysis, collaborators shipped samples as frozen whole blood, isolated PBMCs, or DNA extracted from either of those sample types. The CDR3 goes from the cysteine to the phenylalanine over 14 residues. Solely the CDR3 DNA is kept, with 42 bases framed from the first base. Germline trimming: 6 bases from V, 7 bases from J; junction bases outside gene matches: 9. The germline V gene specifies SQVTM as CDR1 and ANQGSEA as CDR2. TCRbeta CDR3 regions were amplified from genomic DNA by means of the immunoSEQ Assay, a bias-controlled multiplex PCR. On the study's bioinformatics: Within the assay, amplification of reference gene primers was used to estimate how many nucleated cells each sample contained. To quantify the absolute abundance of each unique TCRbeta CDR3 rearrangement, sequence reads were collapsed and filtered. For each sample, productive Simpson clonality was calculated as the square root of Simpson's diversity index over productive rearrangements. As stored in TCRdb, this immuneACCESS dataset retains in-frame rearrangements with V and J assigned. A fraction of the clones does not appear; measured against another copy, unresolved V genes explain less than half of the discrepancy, and the remainder lacks a known reason. D and trimming were read from the DNA, whereas the V and J calls and clone size are those reported in that table. This sample comprises tens of thousands of clones, around 79% of them detected only once. The ten largest clones take up more than 15% of the sample.

The source is a human donor in a cohort sampled during active COVID-19. The sample was peripheral blood. The rearranged segments are TRBV29-1 and TRBJ2-2, and 9 bases in between align with TRBD2. The DNA sequence reads TGCAGCGTGGGCGAGGGAGCGGGGGGCGGGGAGCTGTTTTTT. Its protein product is CSVGEGAGGGELFF.